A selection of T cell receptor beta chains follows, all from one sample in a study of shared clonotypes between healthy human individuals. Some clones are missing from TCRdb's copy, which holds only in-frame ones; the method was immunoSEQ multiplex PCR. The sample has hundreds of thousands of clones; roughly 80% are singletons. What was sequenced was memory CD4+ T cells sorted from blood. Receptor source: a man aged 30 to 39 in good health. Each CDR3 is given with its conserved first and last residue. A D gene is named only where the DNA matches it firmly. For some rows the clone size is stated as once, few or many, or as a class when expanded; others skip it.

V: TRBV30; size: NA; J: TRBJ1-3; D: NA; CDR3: CAWSVPSGGAGNTIYF; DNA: TGTGCCTGGAGTGTCCCCTCCGGGGGTGCTGGAAACACCATATATTTT
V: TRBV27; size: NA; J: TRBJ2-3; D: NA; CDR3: CASKRTAFTDTQYF; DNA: TGTGCCAGCAAACGGACAGCCTTCACAGATACGCAGTATTTT
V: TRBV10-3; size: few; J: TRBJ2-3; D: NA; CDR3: CAISALERQANTQYF; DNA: TGTGCCATCAGTGCCCTTGAGAGACAGGCGAATACGCAGTATTTT
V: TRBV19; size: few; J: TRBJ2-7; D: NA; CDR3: CASSHRGGNYEQYF; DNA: TGTGCCAGTAGTCATAGGGGGGGAAACTACGAGCAGTACTTC
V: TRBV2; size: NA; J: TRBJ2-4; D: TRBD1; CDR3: CASSVAGGAKNIQYF; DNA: TGTGCCAGCAGTGTGGCAGGGGGCGCCAAAAACATTCAGTACTTC
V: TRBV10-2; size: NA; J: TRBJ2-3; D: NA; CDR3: CASIKRRTDTQYF; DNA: TGCGCCAGCATAAAGCGGAGGACAGATACGCAGTATTTT
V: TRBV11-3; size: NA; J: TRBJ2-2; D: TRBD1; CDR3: CASSSTGTANTGELFF; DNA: TGTGCCAGCAGCTCTACCGGGACAGCGAACACCGGGGAGCTGTTTTTT
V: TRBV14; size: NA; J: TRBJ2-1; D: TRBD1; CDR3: CASSQVWDRGDSYNEQFF; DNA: TGTGCCAGCAGCCAAGTTTGGGACAGGGGCGATTCCTACAATGAGCAGTTCTTC
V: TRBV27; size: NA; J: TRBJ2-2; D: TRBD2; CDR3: CASRLAGPGELFF; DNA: TGTGCCTCAAGGTTAGCGGGACCCGGGGAGCTGTTTTTT
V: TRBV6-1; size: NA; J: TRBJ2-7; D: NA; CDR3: CASSAPVTYEQYF; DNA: TGTGCCAGCAGTGCCCCGGTAACCTACGAGCAGTACTTC
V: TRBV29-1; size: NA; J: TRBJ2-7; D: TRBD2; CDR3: CSVVASGYEQYF; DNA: TGCAGCGTTGTGGCTAGCGGTTACGAGCAGTACTTC
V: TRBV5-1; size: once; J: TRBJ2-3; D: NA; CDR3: CASSPTPTDTQYF; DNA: TGCGCCAGCAGCCCGACTCCCACAGATACGCAGTATTTT
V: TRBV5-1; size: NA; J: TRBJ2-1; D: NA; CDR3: CASSQQGPNNNEQFF; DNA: TGCGCCAGCAGCCAGCAGGGGCCTAACAACAATGAGCAGTTCTTC
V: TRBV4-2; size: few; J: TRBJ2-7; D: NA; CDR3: CASSQGSQLATDYEQYF; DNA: TGTGCCAGCAGCCAAGGCTCGCAGCTAGCGACAGACTACGAGCAGTACTTC
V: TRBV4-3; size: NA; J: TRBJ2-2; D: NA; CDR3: CASSQDRLGGELFF; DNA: TGCGCCAGCAGCCAAGATAGGCTCGGCGGGGAGCTGTTTTTT
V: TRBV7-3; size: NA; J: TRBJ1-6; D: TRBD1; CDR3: CASSPTGVDSPLHF; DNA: TGTGCCAGCAGCCCAACAGGGGTAGACTCACCCCTCCACTTT
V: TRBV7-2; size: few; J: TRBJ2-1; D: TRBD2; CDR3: CASSSGGGTVWSGEQFF; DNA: TGTGCCAGCAGCTCCGGGGGAGGGACGGTTTGGAGCGGTGAGCAGTTCTTC
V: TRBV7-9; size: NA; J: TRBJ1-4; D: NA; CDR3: CASSLGSIWEKLFF; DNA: TGTGCCAGCAGCTTAGGTTCGATCTGGGAAAAACTGTTTTTT
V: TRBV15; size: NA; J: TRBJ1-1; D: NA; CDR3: CATSTPAQGSTEAFF; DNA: TGTGCCACCAGCACCCCAGCCCAGGGCAGCACTGAAGCTTTCTTT
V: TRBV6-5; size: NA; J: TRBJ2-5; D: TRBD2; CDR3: CASSIAGGPGETQYF; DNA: TGTGCCAGCAGTATAGCGGGAGGGCCTGGGGAGACCCAGTACTTC
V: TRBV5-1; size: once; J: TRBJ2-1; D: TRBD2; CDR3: CASSLAGGNNEQFF; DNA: TGCGCCAGCAGCTTGGCGGGAGGTAACAATGAGCAGTTCTTC
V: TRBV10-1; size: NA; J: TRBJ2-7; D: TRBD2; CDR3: CASSPGGSPYEQYF; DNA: TGCGCCAGCAGCCCTGGCGGGAGTCCTTACGAGCAGTACTTC
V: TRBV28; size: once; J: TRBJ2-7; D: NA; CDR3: CASSLYYRDQTYEQYF; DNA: TGTGCCAGCAGTTTGTATTACCGGGACCAAACCTACGAGCAGTACTTC
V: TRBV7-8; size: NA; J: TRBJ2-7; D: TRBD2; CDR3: CASSQLSGRGYEQYF; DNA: TGTGCCAGCAGCCAACTTAGCGGGAGAGGTTACGAGCAGTACTTC
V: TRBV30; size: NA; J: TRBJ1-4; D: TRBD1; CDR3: CAQGQGPSNEKLFF; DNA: TGTGCCCAGGGACAGGGGCCAAGTAATGAAAAACTGTTTTTT
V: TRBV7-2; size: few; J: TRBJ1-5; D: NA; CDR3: CASSLAVGSNQPQHF; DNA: TGTGCCAGCAGCTTAGCGGTAGGGAGCAATCAGCCCCAGCATTTT
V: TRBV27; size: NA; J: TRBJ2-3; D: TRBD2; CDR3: CASSSPSGTSTDTQYF; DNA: TGTGCCAGCAGTTCGCCTAGCGGGACCAGCACAGATACGCAGTATTTT
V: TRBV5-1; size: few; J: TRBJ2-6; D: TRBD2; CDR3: CASSSPTAGGPFSGANVLTF; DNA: TGCGCCAGCAGCTCCCCCACAGCGGGAGGGCCCTTCTCTGGGGCCAACGTCCTGACTTTC
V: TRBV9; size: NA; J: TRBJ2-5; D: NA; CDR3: CASSVDEGWRETQYF; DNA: TGTGCCAGCAGCGTAGATGAGGGATGGCGGGAGACCCAGTACTTC
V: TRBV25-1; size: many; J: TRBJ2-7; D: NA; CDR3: CASSDLYEQYF; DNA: TGTGCCAGCAGTGACCTCTACGAGCAGTACTTC
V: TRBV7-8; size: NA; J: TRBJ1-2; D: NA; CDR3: CASSLNRPNYGYTF; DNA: TGTGCCAGCAGCTTAAACAGACCTAACTATGGCTACACCTTC
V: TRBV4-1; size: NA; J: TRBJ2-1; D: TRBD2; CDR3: CASSQDPGTSGRDEQFF; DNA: TGCGCCAGCAGCCAAGATCCCGGGACTAGCGGGAGGGATGAGCAGTTCTTC
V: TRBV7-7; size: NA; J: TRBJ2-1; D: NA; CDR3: CASSLGPLANEQFF; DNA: TGTGCTAGCAGCTTAGGACCCCTAGCGAATGAGCAGTTCTTC
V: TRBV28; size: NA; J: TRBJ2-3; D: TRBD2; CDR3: CASRKLAGTDTQYF; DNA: TGTGCCAGCAGGAAACTAGCGGGCACAGATACGCAGTATTTT
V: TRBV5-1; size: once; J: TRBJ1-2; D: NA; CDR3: CASSRDTTNYGYTF; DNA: TGCGCCAGCAGCCGGGACACTACGAACTATGGCTACACCTTC
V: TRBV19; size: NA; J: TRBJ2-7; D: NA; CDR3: CASRAPGRASYEQYF; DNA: TGTGCCAGTAGGGCACCGGGACGAGCATCCTACGAGCAGTACTTC
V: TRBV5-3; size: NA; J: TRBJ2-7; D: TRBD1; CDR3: CARSLGQGTGEQYF; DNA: TGTGCCAGAAGCCTGGGACAGGGGACGGGCGAGCAGTACTTC
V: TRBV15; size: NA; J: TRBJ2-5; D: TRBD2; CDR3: CATSRDLAGAETQYF; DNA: TGTGCCACCAGCAGAGATTTAGCGGGAGCAGAGACCCAGTACTTC
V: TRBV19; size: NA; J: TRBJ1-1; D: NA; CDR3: CASSNRDDTEAFF; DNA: TGTGCCAGTAGTAACAGGGACGACACTGAAGCTTTCTTT
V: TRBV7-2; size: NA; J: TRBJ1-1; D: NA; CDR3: CASSAGVREKAFF; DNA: TGTGCCAGCAGCGCAGGCGTGCGGGAGAAAGCTTTCTTT
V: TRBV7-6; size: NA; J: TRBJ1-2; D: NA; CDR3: CASSLAGGYGYTF; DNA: TGTGCCAGCAGCTTAGCCGGGGGCTATGGCTACACCTTC
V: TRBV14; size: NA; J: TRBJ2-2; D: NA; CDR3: CASSQRRGLNTGELFF; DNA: TGTGCCAGCAGCCAAAGGAGGGGACTGAACACCGGGGAGCTGTTTTTT
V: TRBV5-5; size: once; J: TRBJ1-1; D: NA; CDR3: CASSSHGGQLTPAFF; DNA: TGTGCCAGCAGCTCTCATGGGGGCCAGCTCACCCCAGCTTTCTTT
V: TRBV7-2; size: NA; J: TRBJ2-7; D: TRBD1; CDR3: CASSPGGTGSYEQYF; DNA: TGTGCCAGCAGCCCCGGGGGGACAGGGAGCTACGAGCAGTACTTC
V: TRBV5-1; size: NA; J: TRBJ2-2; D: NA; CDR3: CASSSSRTITGELFF; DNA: TGCGCCAGCAGCTCCTCGAGGACTATCACCGGGGAGCTGTTTTTT
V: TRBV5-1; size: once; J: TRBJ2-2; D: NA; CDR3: CASSLSGSPYTGELFF; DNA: TGCGCCAGCAGCTTGAGTGGGAGTCCTTACACCGGGGAGCTGTTTTTT